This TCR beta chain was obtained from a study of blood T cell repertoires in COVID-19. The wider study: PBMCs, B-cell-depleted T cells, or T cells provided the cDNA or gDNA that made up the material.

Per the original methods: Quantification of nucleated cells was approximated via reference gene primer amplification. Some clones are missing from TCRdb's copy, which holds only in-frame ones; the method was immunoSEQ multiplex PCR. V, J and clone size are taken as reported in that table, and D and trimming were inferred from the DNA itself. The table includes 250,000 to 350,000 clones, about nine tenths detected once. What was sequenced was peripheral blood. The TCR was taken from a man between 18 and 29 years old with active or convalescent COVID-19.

CDR3 sequence reads: CASSALIDKRKIEAFF. The CDR3 DNA is TGTGCCAGCAGTGCCCTTATTGACAAAAGGAAGATTGAAGCTTTCTTT. The chain employs TRBV6-2 or TRBV6-3 and TRBJ1-1; D gene uncertain. The CDR3 spans 16 residues. V was cut by 5 bases and J by 7 bases, with 23 bases left in between. Germline loops: CDR1 MNHEY, CDR2 SVGEGT.